A selection of T cell receptor beta chains follows, all from one sample in a study of response to subunit inactivated influenza vaccine. TCRdb recomputed calls from the RT-PCR reads with MiXCR, one row per CDR3 protein. The sample lists about 800,000 distinct CDR3 sequences; less than 25% were seen once. The sample here was PBMCs from blood, taken roughly 5 days after vaccination. The receptors shown here come from a man aged 45 to 65 who received an inactivated influenza vaccine. The CDR3 runs from the conserved cysteine through the conserved F or W. A D gene is named only where the DNA matches it firmly. Part of the rows lack a size; the others show once, few, many or a class for expanded clones.

V	size	D	J	DNA	CDR3
TRBV5-1	-	-	TRBJ1-2	TGCGCCAGCAGCCTATGGGAGGGAGACGCTAACTATGGCTACACCTTC	CASSLWEGDANYGYTF
TRBV27	-	-	TRBJ1-5	TGTGCCAGCAGTCGGTTGGGGGGGGGAGGTAGCAATCAGCCCCAGCATTTT	CASSRLGGGGSNQPQHF
TRBV4-2	-	-	TRBJ1-6	TGTGCCAGCAGCCAAGACGGGGAAGCCTCCTATAATTCACCCCTCCACTTT	CASSQDGEASYNSPLHF
TRBV10-2	few	-	TRBJ1-6	TGCGCCAGCAGTGAGTCCCATTCACCCCTCCACTTT	CASSESHSPLHF
TRBV7-9	few	-	TRBJ2-7	TGTGCCAGCAGCTTGGCAGGTTCAAACGAGCAGTACTTC	CASSLAGSNEQYF
TRBV18	-	-	TRBJ2-7	TGTGCCAGCTCACCCCGGGCAGAAGGCGAGCAGTACTTC	CASSPRAEGEQYF
TRBV9	-	TRBD2	TRBJ2-3	TGTGCCAGCAGCGTAGAAGCGGGAGGAGCAGATACGCAGTATTTT	CASSVEAGGADTQYF
TRBV12-3/TRBV12-4	few	-	TRBJ1-2	TGTGCCAGCAGTTTAGCTCCAGGGGTAGGAGGCTACACCTTC	CASSLAPGVGGYTF
TRBV20-1	-	-	TRBJ2-3	TGCAGTGCTAGAGGGGGTGTCCTTCGGGATACGCAGTATTTT	CSARGGVLRDTQYF
TRBV7-2	-	TRBD1	TRBJ2-1	TGTGCCAGCAGCTTAGGACGGGACAGGGGATTGAATGAGCAGTTCTTC	CASSLGRDRGLNEQFF
TRBV12-3/TRBV12-4	few	-	TRBJ1-2	TGTGCCAGCAGTTGGACAGAAACTTATGGCTACACCTTC	CASSWTETYGYTF
TRBV20-1	-	TRBD1	TRBJ2-7	TGCAGTGCTAGAACTCCGGGACAGAGCTACGAGCAGTACTTC	CSARTPGQSYEQYF
TRBV20-1	once	TRBD2	TRBJ2-7	TGCAGTGCCTCGGGACTAGCGGGACCCCACCCCTACGAGCAGTACTTC	CSASGLAGPHPYEQYF
TRBV6-2/TRBV6-3	few	-	TRBJ2-2	TGTGCCAGCAGTGTGACAGCCACCGGGGAGCTGTTTTTT	CASSVTATGELFF
TRBV27	-	-	TRBJ2-1	TGTGCCAGCAGACCCGACGTCACCTCCTACAATGAGCAGTTCTTC	CASRPDVTSYNEQFF
TRBV14	-	-	TRBJ1-6	TGTGCCAGCAGCCGACAGGCAAATTCACCCCTCCACTTT	CASSRQANSPLHF
TRBV5-1	many	TRBD2	TRBJ2-3	TGCGCCAGCAGCGGAGGACTAGCCCCCACAGATACGCAGTATTTT	CASSGGLAPTDTQYF
TRBV5-1	-	TRBD2	TRBJ2-1	TGCGCCAGCAGCCCCGGAGCGGGGCCCTACAATGAGCAGTTCTTC	CASSPGAGPYNEQFF
TRBV5-5	-	TRBD2	TRBJ2-1	TGTGCCAGCAGCGGCGGACTAGCGGGAGGCTATGAGCAGTTCTTC	CASSGGLAGGYEQFF
TRBV12-3/TRBV12-4	-	TRBD1	TRBJ2-2	TGTGCCAGCAGTCGCCGGGGACAGGGGAGAAGGGAGCTGTTTTTT	CASSRRGQGRRELFF
TRBV20-1	-	TRBD1	TRBJ2-3	TGCAGTGCTAGAGCCCTCGGGACAGGGGAGGCAGATACGCAGTATTTT	CSARALGTGEADTQYF
TRBV6-2/TRBV6-3	-	-	TRBJ1-6	TGTGCCAGCAGGCGGACGGGGTTTATGGCCCTCCACTTT	CASRRTGFMALHF
TRBV12-3/TRBV12-4	-	-	TRBJ2-3	TGTGCCAGTAACCCGGGACACAGCACAGATACGCAGTATTTT	CASNPGHSTDTQYF
TRBV11-2	many	TRBD2	TRBJ2-7	TGTGCCAGCAGCTTAGGACTAGCGGGCCTTTACGAGCAGTACTTC	CASSLGLAGLYEQYF
TRBV20-1	few	-	TRBJ1-5	TGCAGTGCTGGCCTTGGAGTCAATCAGCCCCAGCATTTT	CSAGLGVNQPQHF
TRBV12-3/TRBV12-4	-	-	TRBJ2-2	TGTGCCAGCATTCCAGGGACGAACACCGGGGAGCTGTTTTTT	CASIPGTNTGELFF
TRBV12-3/TRBV12-4	-	-	TRBJ1-1	TGTGCCAGCAGTTTATACGGGGTAAACACTGAAGCTTTCTTT	CASSLYGVNTEAFF
TRBV28	few	-	TRBJ2-5	TGTGCCAGCACTACCCGGGCTTCCTTTCAAGAGACCCAGTACTTC	CASTTRASFQETQYF
TRBV24-1	-	TRBD1	TRBJ2-1	TGTGCCACCAGAGACGGGACAGGGGCATACAATGAGCAGTTCTTC	CATRDGTGAYNEQFF
TRBV20-1	few	-	TRBJ2-4	TGCAGTGCCCCCCGATCATCAGGGATCCAAAACATTCAGTACTTC	CSAPRSSGIQNIQYF
TRBV6-5	many	-	TRBJ2-1	TGTGCCAGCAGTTACACTAGCTTAAACAATGAGCAGTTCTTC	CASSYTSLNNEQFF
TRBV7-8	few	TRBD2	TRBJ2-7	TGTGCCAGCAGGTTCGCACCGGGACTAGCGGGAGCCTCCTACGAGCAGTACTTC	CASRFAPGLAGASYEQYF
TRBV12-3/TRBV12-4	few	TRBD1	TRBJ1-5	TGTGCCAGCAGACTTACAGGGGGCGGAAATCAGCCCCAGCATTTT	CASRLTGGGNQPQHF
TRBV4-3	-	-	TRBJ2-2	TGCGCCAGCAGCCAGTCTTTTCCCGATAGCACCGGGGAGCTGTTTTTT	CASSQSFPDSTGELFF
TRBV24-1	-	TRBD2	TRBJ2-1	TGTGCCACCGCCGGGACTAGCGGGAACCAGAGGAATGAGCAGTTCTTC	CATAGTSGNQRNEQFF
TRBV6-5	-	-	TRBJ2-3	TGTGCCAGCAGTTACTCTGGGGAGGAAGATACGCAGTATTTT	CASSYSGEEDTQYF
TRBV10-3	many	TRBD2	TRBJ2-7	TGTGCCATCGGGACTAGCGTATACGAGCAGTACTTC	CAIGTSVYEQYF
TRBV2	many	-	TRBJ2-1	TGTGCCAGCAGTGTGGGACCTGACAATGAGCAGTTCTTC	CASSVGPDNEQFF
TRBV27	-	TRBD2	TRBJ2-7	TGTGCCAGCAGTTCCTCGGGACTAGCCTCCTACGAGCAGTACTTC	CASSSSGLASYEQYF
TRBV10-3	few	TRBD1	TRBJ2-7	TGTGCCATCAGTGTTGAGGGCAGGGGGCGTTCAGGCGAGCAGTACTTC	CAISVEGRGRSGEQYF
TRBV19	-	TRBD1	TRBJ2-7	TGTGCCAGTAGTACTGACCTCTCAACAGGGGCATACGAGCAGTACTTC	CASSTDLSTGAYEQYF
TRBV11-2	many	TRBD2	TRBJ2-7	TGTGCCAGCAGCTTAGCTAGCGGGACATTCTACGAGCAGTACTTC	CASSLASGTFYEQYF
TRBV6-2/TRBV6-3	few	TRBD2	TRBJ2-1	TGTGCCAGCAGCAATTTAGCGGGAGGGCCCCAGAATGAGCAGTTCTTC	CASSNLAGGPQNEQFF
TRBV7-9	-	TRBD1	TRBJ2-1	TGTGCCAGCAGCTTAGAGCCAGGGGGTTTCGATGAGCAGTTCTTC	CASSLEPGGFDEQFF
TRBV28	few	-	TRBJ2-1	TGTGCCAGCAGAAGGCGATCGGGGGGCCGGGACAATGAGCAGTTCTTC	CASRRRSGGRDNEQFF
TRBV2	-	TRBD1	TRBJ1-1	TGTGCCAGCAGTCTTCGACTGACAGGGAGGTCTACTGAAGCTTTCTTT	CASSLRLTGRSTEAFF
TRBV28	-	-	TRBJ2-4	TGTGCCAGCAGTGCCTCAGGGTTCAAGCAGTACTTC	CASSASGFKQYF
TRBV9	once	TRBD2	TRBJ2-3	TGTGCCAGCAGCGTAGCTGGCGGGGGGCACAGACTCCCGCCAGATACGCAGTATTTT	CASSVAGGGHRLPPDTQYF
TRBV15	-	-	TRBJ1-2	TGTGCCACCAGCAGAGATCGGAAGGGAGGAGGCTACACCTTC	CATSRDRKGGGYTF
TRBV19	-	-	TRBJ1-6	TGTGCCAGTAGGTGGACAAGCGTTTATAATTCACCCCTCCACTTT	CASRWTSVYNSPLHF
TRBV10-3	many	TRBD1	TRBJ2-2	TGTGCCACGTCCGGGACAGGGTCCACCGGGGAGCTGTTTTTT	CATSGTGSTGELFF
TRBV5-1	few	-	TRBJ1-4	TGCGCCAGCAGCTTAACAGGGAGCCGAGAAAAACTGTTTTTT	CASSLTGSREKLFF
TRBV3-1	many	-	TRBJ2-5	TGTGCCAGCAGCCAGGGCACACAAGAGACCCAGTACTTC	CASSQGTQETQYF
TRBV12-3/TRBV12-4	many	-	TRBJ2-7	TGTGCCAGCAGTTTAGCCAGGGGTTACGAGCAGTACTTC	CASSLARGYEQYF